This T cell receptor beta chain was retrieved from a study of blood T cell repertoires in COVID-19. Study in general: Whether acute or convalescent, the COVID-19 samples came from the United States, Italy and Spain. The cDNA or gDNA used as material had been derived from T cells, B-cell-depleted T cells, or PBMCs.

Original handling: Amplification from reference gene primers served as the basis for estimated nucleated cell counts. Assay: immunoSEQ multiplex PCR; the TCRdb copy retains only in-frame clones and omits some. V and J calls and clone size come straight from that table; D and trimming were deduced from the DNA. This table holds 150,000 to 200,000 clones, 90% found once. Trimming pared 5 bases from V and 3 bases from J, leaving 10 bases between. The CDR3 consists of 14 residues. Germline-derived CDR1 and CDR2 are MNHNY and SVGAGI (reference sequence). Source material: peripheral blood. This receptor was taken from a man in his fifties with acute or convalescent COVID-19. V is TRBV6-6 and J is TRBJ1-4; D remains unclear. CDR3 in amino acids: CASSIDWSNEKLFF. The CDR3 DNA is TGTGCCAGCAGTATCGACTGGTCTAATGAAAAACTGTTTTTT.